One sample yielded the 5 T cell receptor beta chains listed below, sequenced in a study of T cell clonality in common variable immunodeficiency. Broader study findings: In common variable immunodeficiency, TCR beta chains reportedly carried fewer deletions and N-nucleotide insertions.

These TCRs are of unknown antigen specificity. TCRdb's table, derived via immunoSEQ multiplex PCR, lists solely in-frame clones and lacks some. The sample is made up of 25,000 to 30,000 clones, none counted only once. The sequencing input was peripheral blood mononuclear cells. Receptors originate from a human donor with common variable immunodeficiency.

CDR3 residues: CASSPGSGGASNNEQFF. Incomplete CDR3 DNA: TGTGCCAGCAGCCCGGGAAGCGGGGGGGCTTCCAACAATGAG. The chain joins TRBV7-7 to TRBJ2-1, with 10 bases that match TRBD2. The missing CDR3 end, 3 residues past where the read stops, is filled in from the germline J gene. Germline CDR1 and CDR2: SSHAT and FNYEAQ (reference sequence). The trim removed 5 bases at V and 5 bases at J, leaving 12 bases unmatched. This CDR3 region has 17 residues.

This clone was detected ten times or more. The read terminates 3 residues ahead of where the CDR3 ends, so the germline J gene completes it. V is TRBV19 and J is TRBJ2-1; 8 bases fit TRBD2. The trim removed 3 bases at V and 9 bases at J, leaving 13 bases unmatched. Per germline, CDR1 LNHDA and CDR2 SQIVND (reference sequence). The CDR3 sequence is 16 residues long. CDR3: CASSMSLSGVEGEQFF. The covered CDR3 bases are TGTGCCAGTAGTATGTCTCTTAGCGGGGTTGAGGGTGAG.

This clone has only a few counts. The covered CDR3 bases are TGCAGCGTCGAATGGGGGGGGGAGACC. It codes for CSVEWGGET. The entire CDR3 protein is CSVEWGGETQYF. The gene calls are TRBV29-1 and TRBJ2-5; 7 nucleotides align to TRBD2. Read coverage stops 3 residues before the CDR3 terminus; the germline J gene supplies the remainder. The germline V gene encodes CDR1 SQVTM and CDR2 ANQGSEA. The V and J ends lost 6 bases and 5 bases, in that order; junction bases with no gene match: 6. This CDR3 contains 12 residues.

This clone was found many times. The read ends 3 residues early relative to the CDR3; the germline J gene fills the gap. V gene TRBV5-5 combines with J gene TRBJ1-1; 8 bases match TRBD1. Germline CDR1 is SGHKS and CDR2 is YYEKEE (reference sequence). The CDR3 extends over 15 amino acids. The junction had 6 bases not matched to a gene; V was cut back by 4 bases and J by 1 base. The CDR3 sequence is CASSRPDRENTEAFF. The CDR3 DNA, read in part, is TGTGCCAGCAGCCGCCCGGACAGGGAGAACACTGAA. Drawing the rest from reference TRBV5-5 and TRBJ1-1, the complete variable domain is DAGVTQSPTHLIKTRGQQVTLRCSPISGHKSVSWYQQVLGQGPQFIFQYYEKEERGRGNFPDRFSARQFPNYSSELNVNALLLGDSALYLCASSRPDRENTEAFFGQGTRLTVV.

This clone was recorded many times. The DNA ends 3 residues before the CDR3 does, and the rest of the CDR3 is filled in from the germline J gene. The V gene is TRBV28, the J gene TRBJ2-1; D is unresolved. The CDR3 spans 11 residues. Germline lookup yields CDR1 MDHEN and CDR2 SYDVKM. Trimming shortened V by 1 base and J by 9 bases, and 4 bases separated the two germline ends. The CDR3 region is CASSLSGEQFF. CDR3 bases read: TGTGCCAGCAGTTTATCGGGTGAG. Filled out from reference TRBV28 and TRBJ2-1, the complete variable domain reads DVKVTQSSRYLVKRTGEKVFLECVQDMDHENMFWYRQDPGLGLRLIYFSYDVKMKEKGDIPEGYSVSREKKERFSLILESASTNQTSMYLCASSLSGEQFFGPGTRLTVL.